A single sample gave rise to the 10 T cell receptor beta chains below, sequenced in a study of T-cell memory formation after mild COVID-19. Each CDR3 protein gets one entry after TCRdb re-called the 5' RACE reads with MiXCR. Found here are 200,000 to 250,000 distinct CDR3 sequences, roughly 10% of them singletons; the top ten hold around 20%. The sample was PBMCs or a T cell subset sorted from them (not recorded which). Receptor source: a man between 18 and 35 years old who had mild COVID-19 (a few samples of this study predate the infection). Cell type and time point are not known.

This clonotype was observed many times. The genes are TRBV15 and TRBJ2-7; no clear D. The V and J ends lost 0 bases and 1 base respectively, with 7 bases between them. This CDR3 is 14 amino acids long. The germline CDR1 and CDR2 sequences are LNHNV and YYDKDF (reference sequence). CDR3 protein: CATSRELASYEQYF. Here the CDR3 DNA reads TGTGCCACCAGCAGAGAACTGGCTTCCTACGAGCAGTACTTC. The variable domain in full, with the rest retrieved from reference TRBV15 and TRBJ2-7, is DAMVIQNPRYQVTQFGKPVTLSCSQTLNHNVMYWYQQKSSQAPKLLFHYYDKDFNNEADTPDNFQSRRPNTSFCFLDIRSPGLGDTAMYLCATSRELASYEQYFGPGTRLTVT.

In its sample, this clonotype was seen many times. The V call is TRBV5-1, the J call TRBJ2-2, with D unresolved. Trimming removed 2 bases at V and 6 bases at J, with 8 bases between. This CDR3 spans 13 amino acids. The V gene's germline CDR1 is SGHRS and CDR2 YFSETQ. The CDR3 loop is CASSFRFPGELFF. The CDR3 nucleotides are TGCGCCAGCAGCTTTCGGTTTCCCGGGGAGCTGTTTTTT.

This chain connects TRBV15 to TRBJ2-7, with D perhaps being TRBD1 or TRBD2 (6 bases each). Trimming removed 3 bases from V and 3 bases from J, with 15 bases in between. The CDR3 is 15 amino acids. Looked up from germline, CDR1 is LNHNV and CDR2 is YYDKDF (reference sequence). In DNA, the CDR3 is TGTGCCACCAGCAGCGTAGTCGAGGGGGGCTACGAGCAGTACGTC. Translated, it gives CATSSVVEGGYEQYV.

The gene calls are TRBV18 and TRBJ1-5; 8 bases are a match to TRBD1. V was pared by 5 bases and J by 0 bases, with 12 bases of the junction left unmatched. Looked up from germline, CDR1 is KGHSH and CDR2 is LQKENI. The CDR3 contains 18 residues. The CDR3 DNA follows: TGTGCCAGCTCAAGAATCGGGACAGGCCTATATAGCAATCAGCCCCAGCATTTT. The encoded protein is CASSRIGTGLYSNQPQHF. The full variable domain, its missing parts supplied by reference TRBV18 and TRBJ1-5, is NAGVMQNPRHLVRRRGQEARLRCSPMKGHSHVYWYRQLPEEGLKFMVYLQKENIIDESGMPKERFSAEFPKEGPSILRIQQVVRGDSAAYFCASSRIGTGLYSNQPQHFGDGTRLSIL.

This clonotype was seen a handful of times. The rearrangement joins TRBV7-9 to TRBJ2-3, with TRBD2 matching over 12 bases. Germline CDR1 reads SEHNR; CDR2 reads FQNEAQ (reference sequence). CDR3 length equals 16 residues. J was trimmed by 3 bases and V by 4 bases; bases with no gene match: 5. The CDR3 nucleotides are TGTGCCAGCAGCTCGTCTAGCGGGGGGGCAACAGATACGCAGTATTTT. Encoded protein: CASSSSSGGATDTQYF.

This chain connects TRBV20-1 to TRBJ1-1, with a tentative D call TRBD1 (6 bases). This CDR3 region has 13 residues. V shed 3 bases and J shed 6 bases, with 14 bases lying between them. CDR1 and CDR2 from the germline V gene are DFQATT and SNEGSKA (reference sequence). The CDR3: CSASKGEGAEAFF. The CDR3 nucleotides read TGCAGTGCTAGTAAGGGGGAAGGCGCTGAAGCTTTCTTT.

This clonotype has a handful of counts. The chain links TRBV6-6 to TRBJ1-5; no clear D. The CDR3 is 12 residues long. From germline, CDR1 is MNHNY and CDR2 SVGAGI (reference sequence). V was cut by 5 bases and J by 4 bases, with 6 bases left in between. The CDR3 nucleotides are TGTGCCAGCAGTATAGATAATCAGCCCCAGCATTTT. It specifies CASSIDNQPQHF.

This clonotype has only a few counts. The rearrangement uses TRBV6-5 and TRBJ1-2; unclear D gene. V lost 6 bases and J 3 bases, leaving 11 bases between the germline ends. The germline V gene encodes CDR1 MNHEY and CDR2 SVGAGI. CDR3 length equals 13 residues. CDR3 region: CASSNGPYYGYTF. The CDR3 DNA sequence: TGTGCCAGCAGCAACGGGCCGTACTATGGCTACACCTTC.

The rearrangement joins TRBV29-1 to TRBJ2-5; D could derive from TRBD1 or TRBD2 (5 bases each). The ends were cut back, 0 bases at V and 5 bases at J, with 16 bases in the middle. Germline values: CDR1 SQVTM, CDR2 ANQGSEA. The CDR3 length is 15 residues. The CDR3 sequence is CSVEDGRGERETQYF. The CDR3 DNA reads as TGCAGCGTTGAAGATGGGCGAGGGGAGAGGGAGACCCAGTACTTC. Combining the CDR3 with reference TRBV29-1 and TRBJ2-5 gives the whole variable domain SAVISQKPSRDICQRGTSLTIQCQVDSQVTMMFWYRQQPGQSLTLIATANQGSEATYESGFVIDKFPISRPNLTFSTLTVSNMSPEDSSIYLCSVEDGRGERETQYFGPGTRLLVL.

This clonotype has a handful of counts. This chain uses TRBV7-9 with TRBJ1-3, with D uncertain. Between the trimmed V and J ends, which lost 3 bases and 8 bases, there was a span of 17 bases. Germline V gene lookup returns CDR1 SEHNR and CDR2 FQNEAQ (reference sequence). The CDR3 covers 15 residues. Here the CDR3 DNA reads TGTGCCAGCAGCTTTTGGGAATCTACGGGTGACACCATATATTTT. This sequence encodes CASSFWESTGDTIYF.